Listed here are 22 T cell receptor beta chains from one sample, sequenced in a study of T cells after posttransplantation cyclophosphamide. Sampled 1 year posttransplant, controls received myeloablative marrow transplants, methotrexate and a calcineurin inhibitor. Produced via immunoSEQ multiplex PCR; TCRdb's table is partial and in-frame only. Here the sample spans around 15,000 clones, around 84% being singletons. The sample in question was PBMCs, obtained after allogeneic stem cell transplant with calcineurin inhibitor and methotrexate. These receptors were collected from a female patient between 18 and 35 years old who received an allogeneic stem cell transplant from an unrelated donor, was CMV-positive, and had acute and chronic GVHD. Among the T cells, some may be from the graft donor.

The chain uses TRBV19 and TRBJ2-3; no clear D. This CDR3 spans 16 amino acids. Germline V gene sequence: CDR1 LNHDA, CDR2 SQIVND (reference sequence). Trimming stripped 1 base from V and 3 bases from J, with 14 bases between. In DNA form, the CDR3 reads TGTGCCAGTAGTATAGTTATCAATAGCTTTACAGATACGCAGTATTTT. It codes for CASSIVINSFTDTQYF.

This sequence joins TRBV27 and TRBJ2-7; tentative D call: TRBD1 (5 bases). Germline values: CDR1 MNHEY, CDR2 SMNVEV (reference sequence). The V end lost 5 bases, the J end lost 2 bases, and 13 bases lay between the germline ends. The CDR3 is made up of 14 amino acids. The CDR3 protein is CASSPSVGPYEQYF. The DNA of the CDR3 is TGTGCCAGCAGTCCCTCCGTGGGGCCCTACGAGCAGTACTTC.

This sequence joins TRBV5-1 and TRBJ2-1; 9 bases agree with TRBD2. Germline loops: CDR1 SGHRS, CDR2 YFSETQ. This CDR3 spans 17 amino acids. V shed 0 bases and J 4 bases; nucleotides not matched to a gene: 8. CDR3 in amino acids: CASSLDALAGPYNEQFF. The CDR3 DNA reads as TGCGCCAGCAGCTTGGACGCCCTAGCGGGGCCTTACAATGAGCAGTTCTTC.

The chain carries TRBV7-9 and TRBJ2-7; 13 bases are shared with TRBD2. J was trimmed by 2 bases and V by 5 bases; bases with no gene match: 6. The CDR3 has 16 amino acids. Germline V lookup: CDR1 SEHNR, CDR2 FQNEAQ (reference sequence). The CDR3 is CASSATSGRGAYEQYF. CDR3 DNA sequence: TGTGCCAGCAGCGCCACTAGCGGGAGGGGAGCCTACGAGCAGTACTTC.

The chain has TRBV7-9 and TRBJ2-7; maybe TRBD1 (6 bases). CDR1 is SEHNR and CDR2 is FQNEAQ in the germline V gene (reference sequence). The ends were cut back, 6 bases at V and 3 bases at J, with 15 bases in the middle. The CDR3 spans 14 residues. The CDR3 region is CASSPQGTGYEQYF. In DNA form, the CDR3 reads TGTGCCAGCAGTCCACAGGGAACGGGCTACGAGCAGTACTTC.

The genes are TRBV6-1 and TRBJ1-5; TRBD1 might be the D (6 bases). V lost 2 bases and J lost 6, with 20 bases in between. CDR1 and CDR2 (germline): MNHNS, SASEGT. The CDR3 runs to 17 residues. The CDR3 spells CASSEIAGGFPSQPQHF. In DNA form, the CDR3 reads TGTGCCAGCAGTGAAATCGCGGGGGGCTTTCCCTCTCAGCCCCAGCATTTT.

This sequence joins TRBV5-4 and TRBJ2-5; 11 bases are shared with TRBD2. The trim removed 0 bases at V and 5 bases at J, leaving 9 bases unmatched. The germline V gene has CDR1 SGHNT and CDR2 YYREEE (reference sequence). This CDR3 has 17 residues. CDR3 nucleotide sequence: TGTGCCAGCAGCTTGGGGCGTAGCGGGAGGGCCTCCGAGACCCAGTACTTC. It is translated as CASSLGRSGRASETQYF. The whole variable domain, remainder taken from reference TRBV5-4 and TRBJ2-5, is ETGVTQSPTHLIKTRGQQVTLRCSSQSGHNTVSWYQQALGQGPQFIFQYYREEENGRGNFPPRFSGLQFPNYSSELNVNALELDDSALYLCASSLGRSGRASETQYFGPGTRLLVL.

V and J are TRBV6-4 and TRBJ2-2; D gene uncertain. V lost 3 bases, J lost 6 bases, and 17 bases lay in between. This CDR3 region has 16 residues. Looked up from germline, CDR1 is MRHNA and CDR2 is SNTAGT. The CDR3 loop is CASSDRVQRAAGELFF. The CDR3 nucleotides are TGTGCCAGCAGTGATCGGGTCCAGCGAGCAGCCGGGGAGCTGTTTTTT.

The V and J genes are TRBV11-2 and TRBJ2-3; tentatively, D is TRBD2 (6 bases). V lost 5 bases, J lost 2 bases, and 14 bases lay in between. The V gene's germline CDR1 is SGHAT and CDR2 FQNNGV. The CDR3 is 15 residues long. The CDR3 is CASSPRAGFTDTQYF. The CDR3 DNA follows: TGTGCCAGCAGCCCGAGGGCGGGGTTCACAGATACGCAGTATTTT. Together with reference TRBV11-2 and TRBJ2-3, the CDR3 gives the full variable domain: EAGVAQSPRYKIIEKRQSVAFWCNPISGHATLYWYQQILGQGPKLLIQFQNNGVVDDSQLPKDRFSAERLKGVDSTLKIQPAKLEDSAVYLCASSPRAGFTDTQYFGPGTRLTVL.

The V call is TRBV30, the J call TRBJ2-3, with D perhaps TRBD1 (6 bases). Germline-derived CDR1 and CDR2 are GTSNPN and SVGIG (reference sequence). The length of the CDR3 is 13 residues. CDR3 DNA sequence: TGTGTCTTGGGACACCCGAAGCCAGATACGCAGTATTTT. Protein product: CVLGHPKPDTQYF.

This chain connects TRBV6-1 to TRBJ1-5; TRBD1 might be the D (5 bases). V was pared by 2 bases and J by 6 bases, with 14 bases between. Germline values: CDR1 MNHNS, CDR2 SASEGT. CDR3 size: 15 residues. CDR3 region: CASSELEGKGQPQHF. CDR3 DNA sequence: TGTGCCAGCAGTGAATTGGAGGGGAAGGGTCAGCCCCAGCATTTT.

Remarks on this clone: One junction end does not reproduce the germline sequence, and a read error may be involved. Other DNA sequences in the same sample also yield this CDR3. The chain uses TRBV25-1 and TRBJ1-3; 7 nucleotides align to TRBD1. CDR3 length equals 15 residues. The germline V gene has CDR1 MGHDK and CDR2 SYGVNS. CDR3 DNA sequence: TGTGCCAGCACCCCGGGACAGTTCTCTGGGAACACCATATATTTT. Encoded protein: CASTPGQFSGNTIYF.

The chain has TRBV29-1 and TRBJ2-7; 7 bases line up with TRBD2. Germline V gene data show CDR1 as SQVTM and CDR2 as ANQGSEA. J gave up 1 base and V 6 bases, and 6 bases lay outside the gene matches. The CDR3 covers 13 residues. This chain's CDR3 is CSVGGMGSYEQYF. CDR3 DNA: TGCAGCGTGGGAGGGATGGGGTCCTACGAGCAGTACTTC.

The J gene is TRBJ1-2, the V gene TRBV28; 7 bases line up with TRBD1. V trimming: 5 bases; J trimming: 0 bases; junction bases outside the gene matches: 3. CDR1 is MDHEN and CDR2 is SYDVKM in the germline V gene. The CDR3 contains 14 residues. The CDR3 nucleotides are TGTGCCAGCAGTCGGACAGGAACTAACTATGGCTACACCTTC. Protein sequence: CASSRTGTNYGYTF.

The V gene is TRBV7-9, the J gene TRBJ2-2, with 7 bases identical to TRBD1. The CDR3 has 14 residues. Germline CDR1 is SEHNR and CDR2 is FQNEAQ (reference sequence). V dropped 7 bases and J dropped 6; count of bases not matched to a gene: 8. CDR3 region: CASNKRTGPGELFF. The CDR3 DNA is TGTGCCAGCAACAAAAGGACAGGACCCGGGGAGCTGTTTTTT. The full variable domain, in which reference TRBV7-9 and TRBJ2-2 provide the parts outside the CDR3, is DTGVSQNPRHKITKRGQNVTFRCDPISEHNRLYWYRQTLGQGPEFLTYFQNEAQLEKSRLLSDRFSAERPKGSFSTLEIQRTEQGDSAMYLCASNKRTGPGELFFGEGSRLTVL.

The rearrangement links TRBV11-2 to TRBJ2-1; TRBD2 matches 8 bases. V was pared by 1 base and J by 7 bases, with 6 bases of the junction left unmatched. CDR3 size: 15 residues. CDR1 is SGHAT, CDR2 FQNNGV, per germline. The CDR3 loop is CASSLASGRENEQFF. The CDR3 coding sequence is TGTGCCAGCAGCTTAGCCAGCGGGAGAGAGAATGAGCAGTTCTTC.

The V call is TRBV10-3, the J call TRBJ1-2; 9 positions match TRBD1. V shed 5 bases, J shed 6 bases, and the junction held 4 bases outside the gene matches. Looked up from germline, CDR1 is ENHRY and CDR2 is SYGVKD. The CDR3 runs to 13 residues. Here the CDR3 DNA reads TGTGCCATCAGTTCCGGGACAGGGAATGGCTACACCTTC. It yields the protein CAISSGTGNGYTF.

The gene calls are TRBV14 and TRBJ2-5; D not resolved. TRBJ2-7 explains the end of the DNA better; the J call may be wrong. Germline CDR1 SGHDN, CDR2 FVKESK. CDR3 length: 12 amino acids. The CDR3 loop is CASSQDSYEQYF. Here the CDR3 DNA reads TGTGCCAGCAGCCAAGACTCCTACGAGCAGTACTTC.

In DNA form, the CDR3 reads TGTGCCAGCAGCCAGCGACTAGCGGGTATCTACGAGCAGTACTTC. It codes for CASSQRLAGIYEQYF. The V and J genes are TRBV9 and TRBJ2-7; 10 bases fit TRBD2. This CDR3 region has 15 residues. V lost 4 bases to trimming and J lost 3 bases; unmatched junction nucleotides: 7. Germline V lookup: CDR1 SGDLS, CDR2 YYNGEE.

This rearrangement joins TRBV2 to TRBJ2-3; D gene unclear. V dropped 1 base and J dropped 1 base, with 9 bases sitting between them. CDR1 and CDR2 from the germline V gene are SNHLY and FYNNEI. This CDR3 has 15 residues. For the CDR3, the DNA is TGTGCCAGCAGTGAAGAGCTCCACGGCACAGATACGCAGTATTTT. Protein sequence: CASSEELHGTDTQYF.

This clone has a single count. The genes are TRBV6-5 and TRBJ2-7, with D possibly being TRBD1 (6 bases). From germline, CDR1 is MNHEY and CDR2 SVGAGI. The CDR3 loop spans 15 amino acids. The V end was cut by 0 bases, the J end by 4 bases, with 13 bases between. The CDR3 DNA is TGTGCCAGCAGTTACTCCGGGACACCTACATACGAGCAGTACTTC. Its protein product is CASSYSGTPTYEQYF.

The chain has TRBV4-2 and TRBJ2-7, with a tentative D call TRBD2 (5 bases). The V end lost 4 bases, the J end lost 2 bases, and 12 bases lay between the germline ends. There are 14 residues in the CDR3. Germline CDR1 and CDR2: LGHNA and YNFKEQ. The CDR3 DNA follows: TGTGCCAGCAGCCCCCGGGATTCGACCTACGAGCAGTACTTC. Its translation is CASSPRDSTYEQYF.